A single sample is the source of the 5 T cell receptor beta chains below, sequenced in a study of graft-versus-host responses after intestinal transplantation. This table comes from immunoSEQ multiplex PCR, and its TCRdb copy is limited to in-frame clones, with some not included. The data hold tens of thousands of clones, with roughly 92% observed a single time. The input for sequencing was bone marrow, taken 700 to 850 days after intestinal transplantation. Receptor source: a human patient who received an intestinal transplant, so some T cells may come from the graft donor.

This chain connects TRBV5-4 to TRBJ2-1; 10 bases map to TRBD2. V dropped 4 bases and J dropped 8; count of bases not matched to a gene: 15. Germline CDR1 SGHNT, CDR2 YYREEE (reference sequence). The CDR3 runs 17 residues. Written as DNA, the CDR3 is TGTGCCAGCAGCCTGTTCGGGCTAGCGGGAGTTCTGGATGAGCAGTTCTTC. Translating it yields CASSLFGLAGVLDEQFF.

The chain carries TRBV6-5 and TRBJ1-1; TRBD1 might be the D (6 bases). Germline CDR1 and CDR2: MNHEY and SVGAGI. V was shortened by 0 bases and J by 10 bases, with 12 bases between the two germline ends. CDR3 length: 13 amino acids. The CDR3 bases are TGTGCCAGCAGTTACTCGACAGGTTTTGGAGCTTTCTTT. It translates to CASSYSTGFGAFF.

The chain employs TRBV4-2 and TRBJ2-7; TRBD2 might be the D (6 bases). This CDR3 has 15 residues. The V end was cut by 0 bases, the J end by 0 bases, with 9 bases between. Germline V gene data show CDR1 as LGHNA and CDR2 as YNFKEQ. CDR3 nucleotide sequence: TGTGCCAGCAGCCAAGAGGTCGGGAGCTCCTACGAGCAGTACTTC. This gives the protein CASSQEVGSSYEQYF.

V gene TRBV13 combines with J gene TRBJ1-3, with D perhaps TRBD1 (6 bases). The CDR3 extends over 16 amino acids. Germline loops: CDR1 PRHDT, CDR2 FYEKMQ (reference sequence). V gave up 5 bases and J gave up 7 bases, with 21 bases separating them. CDR3 residues: CASSQRVQGLTNTIYF. The CDR3 nucleotides read TGTGCCAGCAGCCAACGGGTACAGGGTTTAACGAACACCATATATTTT.

The chain is built from TRBV11-3 and TRBJ2-2, with TRBD1 identical over 8 bases. This CDR3 is 17 amino acids long. With V trimmed by 1 base and J by 5 bases, 9 bases remained unmatched. CDR1 is SGHNT, CDR2 YENEEA, per germline. CDR3 residues: CASSLVEDRVGTGELFF. CDR3 coding DNA: TGTGCCAGCAGCTTAGTAGAGGACAGGGTTGGAACCGGGGAGCTGTTTTTT.